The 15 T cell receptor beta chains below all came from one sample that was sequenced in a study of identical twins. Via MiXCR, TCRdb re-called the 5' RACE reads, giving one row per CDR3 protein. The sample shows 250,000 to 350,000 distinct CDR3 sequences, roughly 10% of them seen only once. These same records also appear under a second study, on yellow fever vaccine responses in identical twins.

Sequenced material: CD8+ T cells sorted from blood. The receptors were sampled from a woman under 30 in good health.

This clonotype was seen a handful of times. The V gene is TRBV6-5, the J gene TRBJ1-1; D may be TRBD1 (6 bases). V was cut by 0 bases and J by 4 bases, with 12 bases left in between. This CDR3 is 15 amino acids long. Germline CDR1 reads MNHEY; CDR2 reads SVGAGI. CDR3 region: CASSYSETGSTEAFF. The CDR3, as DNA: TGTGCCAGCAGTTACTCTGAGACAGGAAGCACTGAAGCTTTCTTT.

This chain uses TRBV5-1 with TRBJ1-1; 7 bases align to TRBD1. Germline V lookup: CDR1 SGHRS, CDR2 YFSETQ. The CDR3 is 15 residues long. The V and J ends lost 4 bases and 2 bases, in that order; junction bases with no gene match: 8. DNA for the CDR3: TGCGCCAGCAGCGGCGACAGGGCACTTAACACTGAAGCTTTCTTT. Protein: CASSGDRALNTEAFF.

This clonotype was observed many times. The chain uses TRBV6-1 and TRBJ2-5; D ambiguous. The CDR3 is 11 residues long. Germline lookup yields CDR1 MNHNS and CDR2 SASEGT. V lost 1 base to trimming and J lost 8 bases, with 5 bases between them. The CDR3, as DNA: TGTGCCAGCAGTGAAGTGGGTACCCAGTACTTC. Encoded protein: CASSEVGTQYF.

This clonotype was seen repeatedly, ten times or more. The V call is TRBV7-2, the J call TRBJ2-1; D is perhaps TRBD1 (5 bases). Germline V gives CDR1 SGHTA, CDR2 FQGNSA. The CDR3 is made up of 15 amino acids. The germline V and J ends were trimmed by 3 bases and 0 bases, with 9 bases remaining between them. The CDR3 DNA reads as TGTGCCAGCAGCTTTGGGCAGGGCTCCTACAATGAGCAGTTCTTC. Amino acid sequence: CASSFGQGSYNEQFF.

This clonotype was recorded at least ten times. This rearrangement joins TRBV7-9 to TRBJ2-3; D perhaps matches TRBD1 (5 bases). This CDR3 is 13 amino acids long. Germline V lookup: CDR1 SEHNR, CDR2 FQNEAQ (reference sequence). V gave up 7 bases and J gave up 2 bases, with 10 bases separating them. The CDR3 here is CASKDTFTDTQYF. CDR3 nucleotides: TGTGCCAGCAAGGACACCTTCACAGATACGCAGTATTTT.

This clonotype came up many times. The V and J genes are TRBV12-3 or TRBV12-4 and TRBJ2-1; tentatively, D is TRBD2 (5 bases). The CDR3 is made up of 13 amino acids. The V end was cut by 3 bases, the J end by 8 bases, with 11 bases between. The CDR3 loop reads CASSFGLAYEQFF. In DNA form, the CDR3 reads TGTGCCAGCAGTTTTGGGCTAGCTTATGAGCAGTTCTTC.

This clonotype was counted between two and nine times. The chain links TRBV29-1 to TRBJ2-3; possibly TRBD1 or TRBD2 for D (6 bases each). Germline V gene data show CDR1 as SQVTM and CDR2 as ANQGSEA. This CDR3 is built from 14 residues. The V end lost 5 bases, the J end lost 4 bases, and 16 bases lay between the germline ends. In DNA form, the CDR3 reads TGCAGCGTTCCTTTCTCCGGGGGCCCAGATACGCAGTATTTT. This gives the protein CSVPFSGGPDTQYF.

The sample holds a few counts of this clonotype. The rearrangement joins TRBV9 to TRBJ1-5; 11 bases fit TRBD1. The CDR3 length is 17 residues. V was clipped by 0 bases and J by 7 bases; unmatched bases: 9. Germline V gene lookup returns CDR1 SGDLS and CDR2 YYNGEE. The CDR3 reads CASSVGPGQGGEQPQHF. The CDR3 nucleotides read TGTGCCAGCAGCGTAGGCCCGGGACAGGGGGGTGAGCAGCCCCAGCATTTT.

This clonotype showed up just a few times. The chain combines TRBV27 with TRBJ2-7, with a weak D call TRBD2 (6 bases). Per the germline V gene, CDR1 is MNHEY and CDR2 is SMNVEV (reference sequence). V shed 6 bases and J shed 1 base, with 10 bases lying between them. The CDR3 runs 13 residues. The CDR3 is CASRTRSSYEQYF. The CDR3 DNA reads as TGTGCCAGCAGGACTAGGAGTTCCTACGAGCAGTACTTC.

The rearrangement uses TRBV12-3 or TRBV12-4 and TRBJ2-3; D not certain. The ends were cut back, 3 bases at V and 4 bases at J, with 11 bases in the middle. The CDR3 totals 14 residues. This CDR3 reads CASSLLRAADTQYF. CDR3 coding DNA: TGTGCCAGCAGTTTGCTAAGGGCCGCAGATACGCAGTATTTT.

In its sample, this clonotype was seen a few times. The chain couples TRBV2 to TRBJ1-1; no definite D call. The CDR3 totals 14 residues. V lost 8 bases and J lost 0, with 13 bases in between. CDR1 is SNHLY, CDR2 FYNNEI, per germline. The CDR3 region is CASPYHFMNTEAFF. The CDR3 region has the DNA TGTGCCAGCCCGTATCACTTCATGAACACTGAAGCTTTCTTT.

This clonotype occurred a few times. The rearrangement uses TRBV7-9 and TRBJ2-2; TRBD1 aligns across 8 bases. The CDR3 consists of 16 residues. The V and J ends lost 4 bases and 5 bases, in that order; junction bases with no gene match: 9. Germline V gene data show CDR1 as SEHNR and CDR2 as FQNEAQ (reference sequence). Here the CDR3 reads CASSYAQGVGTGELFF. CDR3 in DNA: TGTGCCAGCAGCTATGCACAGGGGGTCGGGACCGGGGAGCTGTTTTTT.

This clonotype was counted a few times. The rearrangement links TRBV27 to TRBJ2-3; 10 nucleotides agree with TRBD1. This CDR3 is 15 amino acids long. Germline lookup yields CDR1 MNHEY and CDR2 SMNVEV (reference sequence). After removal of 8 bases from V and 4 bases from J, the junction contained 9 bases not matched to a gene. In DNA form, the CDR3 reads TGTGCCAGCCGGGTGGGACAGGGGCTGTCAGATACGCAGTATTTT. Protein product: CASRVGQGLSDTQYF.

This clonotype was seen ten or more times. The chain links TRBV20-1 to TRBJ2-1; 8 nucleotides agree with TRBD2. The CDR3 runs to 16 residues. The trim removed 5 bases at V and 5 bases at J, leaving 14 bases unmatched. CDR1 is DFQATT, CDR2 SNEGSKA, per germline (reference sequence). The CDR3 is CSAAVDGGGPHNEQFF. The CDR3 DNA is TGCAGTGCTGCAGTTGACGGCGGGGGGCCCCACAATGAGCAGTTCTTC.

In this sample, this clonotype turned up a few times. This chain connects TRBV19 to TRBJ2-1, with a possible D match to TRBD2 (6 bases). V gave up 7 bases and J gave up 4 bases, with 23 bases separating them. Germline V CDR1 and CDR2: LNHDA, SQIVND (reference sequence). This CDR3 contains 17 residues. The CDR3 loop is CASTELPLGGKYNEQFF. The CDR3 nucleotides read TGTGCCAGTACCGAGCTCCCCCTCGGGGGAAAGTACAATGAGCAGTTCTTC.